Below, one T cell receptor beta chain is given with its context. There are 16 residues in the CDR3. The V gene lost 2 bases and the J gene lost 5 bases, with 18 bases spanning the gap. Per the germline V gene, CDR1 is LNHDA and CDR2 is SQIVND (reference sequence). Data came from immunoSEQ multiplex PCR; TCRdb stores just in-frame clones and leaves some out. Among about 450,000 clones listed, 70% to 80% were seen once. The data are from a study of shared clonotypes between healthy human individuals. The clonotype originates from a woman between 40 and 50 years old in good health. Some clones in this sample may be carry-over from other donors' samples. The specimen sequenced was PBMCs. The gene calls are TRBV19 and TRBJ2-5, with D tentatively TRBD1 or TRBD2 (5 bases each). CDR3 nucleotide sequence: TGTGCCAGTAGTATACCCCCAGGGCAGCCGGGGGAGACCCAGTACTTC. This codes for CASSIPPGQPGETQYF.